This T cell receptor beta chain was captured by sequencing in a study of human T cells and chemical hapten exposure. At the level of the study: Diphenylcyclopropenone doses were given weekly to the scalps of patients across the roughly 22-week study. It was small differences in pooled library volume that mainly caused per-sample TCR yields to vary.

Sample time point: pre-sensitization, week 0. As for treatment: therapeutic diphenylcyclopropenone sensitization with weekly scalp DPC. Alopecia patients deemed DPC-suitable, aged 18 to 70, excluding pregnancy. Unique molecular identifiers were attached to individual cDNA molecules during library preparation. TCRdb processed the RACE reads anew with MiXCR; each CDR3 protein has one entry. The repertoire holds over 300,000 distinct CDR3 sequences, 4.5% to 5.5% seen once, with 2% to 3% in the top ten. The CDR3 loop spans 14 amino acids. Germline CDR1 SGHNT, CDR2 YYREEE (reference sequence). Trimming cost V 7 bases and J 5 bases, with 18 bases left between them. This clonotype was picked up a small number of times.

Sequenced material: whole blood, taken in connection with sensitization to the hapten diphenylcyclopropenone (DPC). This chain joins TRBV5-4 and TRBJ2-5; D might be TRBD2 (6 bases). This clonotype was sampled from a woman in her forties or fifties with alopecia areata. Some clones in this sample may be carry-over from other donors' samples. CDR3 region: CASRMEGPRETQYF. The CDR3, as DNA: TGTGCCAGCCGGATGGAGGGGCCTCGCGAGACCCAGTACTTC.